This T cell receptor (beta chain) was captured in a study of T cell changes during pregnancy in multiple sclerosis. The V end was cut by 0 bases, the J end by 3 bases, with 14 bases between. The CDR3 spans 15 residues. Germline V gives CDR1 GTSNPN, CDR2 SVGIG (reference sequence). TCRdb's table, derived via immunoSEQ multiplex PCR, lists solely in-frame clones and lacks some. The table lists approximately 89,000 clones, around 94% of them singletons. This clonotype was obtained from a female donor with multiple sclerosis, enrolled in a pregnancy study. The chain combines TRBV30 with TRBJ2-5, with D perhaps TRBD1 (5 bases). Specimen: peripheral blood, collected in the third trimester of pregnancy. The DNA of the CDR3 is TGTGCCTGGAGTGTCAAGGGGCTCAACAAAGAGACCCAGTACTTC. Protein: CAWSVKGLNKETQYF. The full variable domain, completed using reference TRBV30 and TRBJ2-5, is SQTIHQWPATLVQPVGSPLSLECTVEGTSNPNLYWYRQAAGRGLQLLFYSVGIGQISSEVPQNLSASRPQDRQFILSSKKLLLSDSGFYLCAWSVKGLNKETQYFGPGTRLLVL.